This T cell receptor beta chain was documented in a study of cytomegalovirus exposure and HLA in healthy donors. Turning to this clone: Its antigen is not identified.

Study-level results: Among TCR sequences, most were rare, though some public TCRs appeared in many donors. The authors judged a highly shared variant cluster likely a sequencing artifact.

PCR was performed using 60 Vbeta and 13 Jbeta primers. Here immunoSEQ multiplex PCR was the method, and the copy in TCRdb shows in-frame clones only, minus some. This sample yields about 130,000 clones, of which around 80% are seen a single time; approximately 1.7% belongs to the top ten. The receptor comes from a woman aged 50 to 60 in good health and CMV-seronegative. What was sequenced was PBMCs.

The CDR3 bases are TGCGCCAGCAGCCCGACAGGGGGCTCTGGGGCCAACGTCCTGACTTTC. This encodes CASSPTGGSGANVLTF. The chain recombines TRBV5-1 with TRBJ2-6; TRBD1 aligns across 9 bases. Germline CDR1 SGHRS, CDR2 YFSETQ. The CDR3 runs to 16 residues. Unmatched junction bases numbered 2, after V lost 4 bases and J lost 0 bases.